This TCR beta chain was recovered during a study of cytomegalovirus exposure and HLA in healthy donors. Trimming removed 8 bases at V and 3 bases at J, with 17 bases between. Germline-derived CDR1 and CDR2 are SNHLY and FYNNEI. CDR3 length: 15 residues. Notes on the study in general: A later analysis by the authors found several of the most significant clusters apparently linked to common viral pathogens.

This clone has a single count. Its antigen is not known. PCR used 60 Vbeta primers and 13 Jbeta primers. Generated by immunoSEQ multiplex PCR, the TCRdb table keeps only in-frame clones and is missing some. In the table there are about 100,000 clones, 75% to 80% of which are singletons. The chain carries TRBV2 and TRBJ1-3; D perhaps matches TRBD1 (6 bases). The sample taken for sequencing was PBMCs. The clonotype was recovered from a man between 60 and 70 years old in good health and CMV-seropositive. The CDR3 spells CASSPLQGYGNTIYF. The CDR3, as DNA: TGTGCCAGCTCCCCGCTACAGGGATATGGAAACACCATATATTTT.